This T cell receptor beta chain was captured by sequencing in a study of T cells in Graves' hyperthyroidism and ophthalmopathy. Overall study findings and caveats: A 13 V-J model separated ophthalmopathy from stable hyperthyroidism. Most thyroid-expanded clonotypes above 0.001 were also found in blood.

Trimming cost V 7 bases and J 0 bases, with 11 bases left between them. The CDR3 runs 14 residues. It was considered stable Graves' hyperthyroidism when ophthalmopathy did not progress within 18 months. Thyroid ultrasound, orbital computed tomography, clinical symptoms, and serum thyroxine and TRAb underpinned diagnoses. There are many counts of this clonotype. What it binds is not known. Amplified TCR beta CDR3 regions derived from RNA transcripts. The HTBI primer set drove a first-round RT-PCR of the TCR CDR3. MiXCR, run by TCRdb on the multiplex PCR reads, gives a single entry per CDR3 protein. The sample shows 200,000 to 250,000 distinct CDR3 sequences, 17% of them seen only once.

The chain joins TRBV12-3 or TRBV12-4 to TRBJ2-3; no clear D. The sample was blood. The receptor comes from a woman aged 50 to 60 with Graves' hyperthyroidism. The CDR3 DNA reads as TGTGCCAGCACAGAAGCCGGGAGCACAGATACGCAGTATTTT. Residues: CASTEAGSTDTQYF.